This TCR beta chain was recovered during a study of blood T cell repertoires in COVID-19. Only in-frame clones appear in the TCRdb table, and some are missing; sequencing was by immunoSEQ multiplex PCR. Among approximately 70,000 clones listed, roughly 90% were seen once. V lost 6 bases, J lost 4 bases, and 21 bases lay in between. Germline assignment: CDR1 MDHEN and CDR2 SYDVKM. The CDR3 sequence is 16 residues long. This sequence originates from a woman between 50 and 59 years old with acute or convalescent COVID-19. The sequenced sample was peripheral blood. This chain connects TRBV28 to TRBJ1-2; a weak D match, TRBD1 (6 bases). The CDR3 region has the DNA TGTGCCAGCAGCCCTTCCGGGACATCGAATATCTATGGCTACACCTTC. Its protein product is CASSPSGTSNIYGYTF.